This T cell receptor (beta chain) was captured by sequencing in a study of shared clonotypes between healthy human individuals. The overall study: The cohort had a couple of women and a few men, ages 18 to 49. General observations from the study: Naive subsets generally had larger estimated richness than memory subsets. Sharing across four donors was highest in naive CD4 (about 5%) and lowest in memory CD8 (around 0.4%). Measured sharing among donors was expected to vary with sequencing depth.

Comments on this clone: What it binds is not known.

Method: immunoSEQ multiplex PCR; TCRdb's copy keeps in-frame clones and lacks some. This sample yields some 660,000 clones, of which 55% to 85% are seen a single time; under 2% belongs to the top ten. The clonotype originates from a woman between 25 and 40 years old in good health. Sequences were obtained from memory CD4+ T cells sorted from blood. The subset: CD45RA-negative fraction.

CDR3 nucleotide sequence: TGTGCCAGCAGCCGTCGACAGGGGAAGGCCCAGTACTTC. Translated: CASSRRQGKAQYF. This chain uses TRBV5-6 with TRBJ2-5, with TRBD1 matching 8 bases. The V and J ends lost 4 bases and 9 bases, in that order; junction bases with no gene match: 8. The CDR3 spans 13 residues. The V gene's germline CDR1 is SGHDT and CDR2 YYEEEE.